Shown below are 21 T cell receptor beta chains from a single sample sequenced in a study of breast tumors, draining lymph nodes, adjacent tissues. One entry per CDR3 protein results from TCRdb running MiXCR on the multiplex PCR reads. The sample contains roughly 220,000 distinct CDR3 sequences, less than 45% of which appear only once. The lymph nodes were axillary draining lymph nodes from breast cancer patients. The sequencing sample was made of axillary lymph node tissue. The receptors come from a female donor with breast cancer. Some clones in this sample may be carry-over from other donors' samples.

In its sample, this clonotype was seen a few times. A read error is possible here, since a much larger clone lies one base away. The chain links TRBV7-2 to TRBJ1-4, with D perhaps TRBD1 (5 bases). Trimming took off 5 bases at V and 9 bases at J, with 19 bases between the two ends. Germline-derived CDR1 and CDR2 are SGHTA and FQGNSA. CDR3 size: 15 residues. CDR3 sequence reads: CASSPTLGGMKKLFF. For the CDR3, the DNA is TGTGCCAGCAGCCCCACGTTGGGGGGGATGAAAAAACTGTTTTTT.

This clonotype was seen many times. V is TRBV12-3 or TRBV12-4 and J is TRBJ2-1; D is possibly TRBD2 (5 bases). CDR3 size: 17 residues. With 5 bases removed from V and 2 bases from J, the gap between germline ends came to 19 bases. This chain's CDR3 is CASSRSTGIRTYNEQFF. CDR3 coding DNA: TGTGCCAGCAGTCGTTCGACCGGGATTAGGACCTACAATGAGCAGTTCTTC.

The CDR3 DNA reads as TGTGCCAGCAGTTTAACCGCAGGGGAAAGAGGCTACGAGCAGTTCTTC. Amino acid sequence: CASSLTAGERGYEQFF. The rearrangement links TRBV27 to TRBJ2-1; a weak D match, TRBD1 (6 bases). This CDR3 is built from 16 residues. The V end was cut by 2 bases, the J end by 10 bases, with 21 bases between. The germline CDR1 and CDR2 sequences are MNHEY and SMNVEV (reference sequence).

This clonotype was seen ten or more times. The genes are TRBV5-5 and TRBJ2-2; 10 positions match TRBD2. The CDR3 consists of 15 residues. Trimming removed 3 bases from V and 3 bases from J; junction bases left unmatched: 2. Germline values: CDR1 SGHKS, CDR2 YYEKEE (reference sequence). For the CDR3, the DNA is TGTGCCAGCAGCTCAAGCGGGAGGGACACCGGGGAGCTGTTTTTT. Amino acid sequence: CASSSSGRDTGELFF.

This clonotype was recorded at least ten times. The rearrangement joins TRBV9 to TRBJ1-6; unclear D gene. Trimming shortened V by 3 bases and J by 6 bases, and 13 bases separated the two germline ends. This CDR3 contains 15 residues. Germline V gene sequence: CDR1 SGDLS, CDR2 YYNGEE. The CDR3 region has the DNA TGTGCCAGCAGCGCCTCCCAAAAGATTAATTCACCCCTCCACTTT. This codes for CASSASQKINSPLHF. The full variable domain, completed using reference TRBV9 and TRBJ1-6, is DSGVTQTPKHLITATGQRVTLRCSPRSGDLSVYWYQQSLDQGLQFLIQYYNGEERAKGNILERFSAQQFPDLHSELNLSSLELGDSALYFCASSASQKINSPLHFGNGTRLTVT.

The gene calls are TRBV19 and TRBJ1-5, with D possibly matching TRBD1 (5 bases). V lost 3 bases to trimming and J lost 8 bases, with 17 bases between them. The CDR3 sequence is 15 residues long. Germline V gene data show CDR1 as LNHDA and CDR2 as SQIVND (reference sequence). The DNA for the CDR3 is TGTGCCAGTAGTATGATTATCCAGGGTTGGGAGCCCCAGCATTTT. Amino acid sequence: CASSMIIQGWEPQHF.

Only one count was recorded for this clonotype. The chain links TRBV29-1 to TRBJ2-7, with D possibly matching TRBD1 (5 bases). Germline V gives CDR1 SQVTM, CDR2 ANQGSEA. The CDR3 is made up of 12 amino acids. Trimming took 8 bases from V and 5 from J, leaving 16 bases between them. The CDR3 coding sequence is TGCAGCATTCACCTTTGGGGCGACGAGCAGTACTTC. Residues: CSIHLWGDEQYF.

The chain carries TRBV7-2 and TRBJ2-1; D is ambiguous. V was pared by 5 bases and J by 0 bases, with 11 bases between. Germline V gene lookup returns CDR1 SGHTA and CDR2 FQGNSA. This CDR3 has 15 residues. CDR3 amino acids: CASSPSSVSYNEQFF. Here the CDR3 DNA reads TGTGCCAGCAGCCCATCTAGTGTCTCCTACAATGAGCAGTTCTTC.

V is TRBV11-2 and J is TRBJ1-3; a possible D gene is TRBD1 (5 bases). Germline lookup yields CDR1 SGHAT and CDR2 FQNNGV. V was trimmed by 5 bases and J by 4 bases, leaving 15 bases between them. The CDR3 covers 15 residues. CDR3 in DNA: TGTGCCAGCAGCCCAACGGGACTAGCGGGAAACACCATATATTTT. Encoded protein: CASSPTGLAGNTIYF.

This clonotype was seen at least ten times. This chain uses TRBV5-5 with TRBJ1-6; unclear D gene. Germline-derived CDR1 and CDR2 are SGHKS and YYEKEE (reference sequence). The CDR3 spans 14 residues. Trimming pared 4 bases from V and 7 bases from J, leaving 12 bases between. Written as DNA, the CDR3 is TGTGCCAGCAGCCTCGGACCGGGGAATTCACCCCTCCACTTT. This translates into CASSLGPGNSPLHF.

Many counts were recorded for this clonotype. The chain combines TRBV24-1 with TRBJ2-6, with no clear D. The CDR3 loop spans 17 amino acids. Per the germline V gene, CDR1 is KGHDR and CDR2 is SFDVKD. Trimming took 3 bases from V and 3 from J, leaving 14 bases between them. CDR3 in DNA: TGTGCCACCAGTGATGAGACATCGGCGCATGGGGCCAACGTCCTGACTTTC. Translation gives CATSDETSAHGANVLTF.

The chain couples TRBV2 to TRBJ2-1; perhaps TRBD2 as D (5 bases). V was clipped by 6 bases and J by 4 bases, with 22 bases between them. Germline values: CDR1 SNHLY, CDR2 FYNNEI. The CDR3 extends over 17 amino acids. CDR3 sequence reads: CASRSCGLAGGYNEQFF. CDR3 sequence (DNA): TGTGCCAGCAGGTCCTGTGGCCTAGCAGGTGGATACAATGAGCAGTTCTTC. The whole variable domain, remainder taken from reference TRBV2 and TRBJ2-1, is EPEVTQTPSHQVTQMGQEVILRCVPISNHLYFYWYRQILGQKVEFLVSFYNNEISEKSEIFDDQFSVERPDGSNFTLKIRSTKLEDSAMYFCASRSCGLAGGYNEQFFGPGTRLTVL.

This clonotype showed up many times. The rearrangement links TRBV12-3 or TRBV12-4 to TRBJ1-2, with D possibly being TRBD1 (5 bases). The CDR3 is 15 residues long. Trimming stripped 5 bases from V and 4 bases from J, with 17 bases between. This CDR3 reads CASSPAERGLYGYTF. The CDR3 DNA follows: TGTGCCAGCAGTCCAGCGGAAAGGGGCCTCTATGGCTACACCTTC.

This clonotype has ten or more counts. The rearrangement links TRBV20-1 to TRBJ2-3, with TRBD2 matching 8 bases. The CDR3 sequence is 15 residues long. Germline V lookup: CDR1 DFQATT, CDR2 SNEGSKA (reference sequence). Trimming cost V 0 bases and J 1 base; bases outside gene matches: 3. CDR3 in amino acids: CSARDRRGGTDTQYF. CDR3 in DNA: TGCAGTGCTAGAGATCGGCGGGGGGGCACAGATACGCAGTATTTT.

This clonotype was found many times. This rearrangement joins TRBV9 to TRBJ1-6, with TRBD1 identical over 10 bases. J gave up 10 bases and V 3 bases, and 4 bases lay outside the gene matches. CDR3 length: 14 amino acids. From germline, CDR1 is SGDLS and CDR2 YYNGEE. CDR3 nucleotide sequence: TGTGCCAGCAGCGCCGGACAGGGGGAGTCACCCCTCCACTTT. Its translation is CASSAGQGESPLHF.

This clonotype showed up many times. This chain links TRBV9 with TRBJ2-5; D is ambiguous. The CDR3 sequence is 13 residues long. Trimming removed 0 bases at V and 4 bases at J, with 7 bases between. Germline V gives CDR1 SGDLS, CDR2 YYNGEE. The CDR3 is CASSVALGETQYF. In DNA, the CDR3 is TGTGCCAGCAGCGTAGCTCTAGGAGAGACCCAGTACTTC.

This chain links TRBV28 with TRBJ1-2, with 9 bases identical to TRBD1. In germline, CDR1 is MDHEN, CDR2 SYDVKM. Trimming removed 5 bases from V and 4 bases from J; junction bases left unmatched: 5. The CDR3 sequence is 14 residues long. DNA of the CDR3: TGTGCCAGCAGTACAGGGGGCCGCGTCTATGGCTACACCTTC. Protein product: CASSTGGRVYGYTF.

This clonotype was found many times. V is TRBV20-1 and J is TRBJ2-1, with TRBD2 matching 12 bases. V dropped 4 bases and J dropped 8; count of bases not matched to a gene: 6. CDR1 is DFQATT, CDR2 SNEGSKA, per germline (reference sequence). This CDR3 is 14 amino acids long. Here the CDR3 DNA reads TGCAGTGCTACCGGGACTAGCGGGTTTTATGAGCAGTTCTTC. It is translated as CSATGTSGFYEQFF.

This clonotype has a count of ten or more. This sequence joins TRBV9 and TRBJ2-5; perhaps TRBD2 as D (6 bases). With 5 bases removed from V and 5 bases from J, the gap between germline ends came to 19 bases. Germline V gene lookup returns CDR1 SGDLS and CDR2 YYNGEE. The CDR3 is made up of 15 amino acids. This CDR3 is CASRENDGEDETQYF. The CDR3 DNA reads as TGTGCCAGCAGAGAGAATGACGGGGAGGATGAGACCCAGTACTTC.

This clonotype turned up a few times. The J gene is TRBJ1-1, the V gene TRBV5-1; D uncertain. Germline V gene sequence: CDR1 SGHRS, CDR2 YFSETQ. V lost 1 base and J 6 bases, leaving 10 bases between the germline ends. This CDR3 spans 13 amino acids. In DNA form, the CDR3 reads TGCGCCAGCAGCTTGTCAGACGGCGCTGAAGCTTTCTTT. Translation gives CASSLSDGAEAFF.

This clonotype was counted between two and nine times. A much larger clonotype is one base distant, so this may be a read error. This sequence joins TRBV7-9 and TRBJ2-1; D not certain. The germline CDR1 and CDR2 sequences are SEHNR and FQNEAQ (reference sequence). The length of the CDR3 is 15 residues. CDR3 nucleotides: TGTGCCAGCAGCCTTGGGATTAACTCCTACAATGAGCAGCTCTTC. This gives the protein CASSLGINSYNEQLF.